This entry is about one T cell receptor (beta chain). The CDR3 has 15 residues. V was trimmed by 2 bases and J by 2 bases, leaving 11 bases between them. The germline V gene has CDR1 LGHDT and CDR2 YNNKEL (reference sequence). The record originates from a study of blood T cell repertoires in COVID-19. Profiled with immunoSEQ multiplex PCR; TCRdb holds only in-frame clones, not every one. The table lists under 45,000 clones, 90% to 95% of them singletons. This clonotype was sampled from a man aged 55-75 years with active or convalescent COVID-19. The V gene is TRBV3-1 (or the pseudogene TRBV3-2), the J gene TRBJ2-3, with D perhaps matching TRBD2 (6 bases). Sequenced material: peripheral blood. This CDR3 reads CASSQRRGITDTQYF. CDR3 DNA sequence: TGTGCCAGCAGCCAAAGGCGGGGAATCACAGATACGCAGTATTTT.